This T cell receptor (beta chain) was observed in a study of cytomegalovirus exposure and HLA in healthy donors. The PCR employed 60 Vbeta primers together with 13 Jbeta primers. TCRdb's table, derived via immunoSEQ multiplex PCR, lists solely in-frame clones and lacks some. The data show about 130,000 clones, 65% to 80% seen once. Germline values: CDR1 LNHDA, CDR2 SQIVND (reference sequence). This CDR3 region has 15 residues. V shed 6 bases, J shed 5 bases, and the junction held 7 bases outside the gene matches. Whole-study results and caveats: Accounts indicate the classifier identified cytomegalovirus status with strong specificity and sensitivity. Owing to their indistinguishability, certain V segments, notably TRBV6-2 and TRBV6-3, were excluded. Most observed TCR sequences were rare, whereas some public TCRs were detected in many donors. One later analysis reportedly identified an Asian-associated ancestry cluster that showed fewer N-insertions than the roughly 700-donor mean.

Turning to this clone: Its cognate antigen is unknown.

This rearrangement joins TRBV19 to TRBJ2-1, with 10 bases identical to TRBD2. Sequencing used PBMCs. This receptor was taken from a human donor in good health. The CDR3 nucleotides are TGTGCCAGTAGCCTATTAGCGGGGGGCCACAATGAGCAGTTCTTC. It specifies CASSLLAGGHNEQFF.